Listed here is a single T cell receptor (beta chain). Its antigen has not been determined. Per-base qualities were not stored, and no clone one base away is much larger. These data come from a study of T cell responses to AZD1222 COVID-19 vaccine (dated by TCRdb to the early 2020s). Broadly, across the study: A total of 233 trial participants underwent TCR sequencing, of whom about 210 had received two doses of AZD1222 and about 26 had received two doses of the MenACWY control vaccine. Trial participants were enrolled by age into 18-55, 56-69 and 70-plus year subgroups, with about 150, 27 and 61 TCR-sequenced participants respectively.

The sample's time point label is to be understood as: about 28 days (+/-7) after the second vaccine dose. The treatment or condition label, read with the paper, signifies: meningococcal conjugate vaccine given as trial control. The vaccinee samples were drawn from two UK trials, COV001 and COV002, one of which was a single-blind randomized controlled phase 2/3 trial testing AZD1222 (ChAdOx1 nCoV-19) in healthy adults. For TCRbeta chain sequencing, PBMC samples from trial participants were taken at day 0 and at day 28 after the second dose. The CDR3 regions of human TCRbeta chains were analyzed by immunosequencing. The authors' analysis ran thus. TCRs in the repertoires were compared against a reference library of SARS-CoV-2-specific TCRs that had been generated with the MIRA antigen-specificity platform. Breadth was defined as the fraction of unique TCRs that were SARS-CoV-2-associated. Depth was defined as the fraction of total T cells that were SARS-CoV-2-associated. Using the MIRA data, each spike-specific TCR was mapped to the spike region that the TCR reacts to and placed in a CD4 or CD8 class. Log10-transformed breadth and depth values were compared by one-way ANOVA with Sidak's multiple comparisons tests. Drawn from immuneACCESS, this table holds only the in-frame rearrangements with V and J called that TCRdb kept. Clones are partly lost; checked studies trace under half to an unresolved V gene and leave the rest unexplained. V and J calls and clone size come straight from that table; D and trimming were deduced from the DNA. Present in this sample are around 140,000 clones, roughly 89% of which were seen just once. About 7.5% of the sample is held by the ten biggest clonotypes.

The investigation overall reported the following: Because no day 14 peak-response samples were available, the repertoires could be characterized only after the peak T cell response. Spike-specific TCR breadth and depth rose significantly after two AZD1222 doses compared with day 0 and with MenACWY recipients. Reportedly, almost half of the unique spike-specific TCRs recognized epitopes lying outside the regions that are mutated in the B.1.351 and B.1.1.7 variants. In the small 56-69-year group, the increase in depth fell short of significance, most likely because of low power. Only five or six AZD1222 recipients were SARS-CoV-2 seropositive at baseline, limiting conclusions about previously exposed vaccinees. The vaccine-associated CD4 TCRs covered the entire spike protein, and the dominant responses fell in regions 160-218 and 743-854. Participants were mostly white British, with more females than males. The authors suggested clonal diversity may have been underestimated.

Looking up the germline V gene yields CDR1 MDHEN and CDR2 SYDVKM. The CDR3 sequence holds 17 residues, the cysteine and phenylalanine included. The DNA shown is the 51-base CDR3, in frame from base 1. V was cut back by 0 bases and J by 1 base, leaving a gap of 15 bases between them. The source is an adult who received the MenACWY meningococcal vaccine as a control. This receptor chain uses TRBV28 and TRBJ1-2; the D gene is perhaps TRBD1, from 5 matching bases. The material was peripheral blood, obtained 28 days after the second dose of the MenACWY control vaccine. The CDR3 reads CASSLWGPGRINYGYTF. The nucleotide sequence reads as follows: TGTGCCAGCAGTTTATGGGGGCCGGGACGGATTAACTATGGCTACACCTTC.